The 23 T cell receptor beta chains below all came from one sample that was sequenced in a study of shared clonotypes between healthy human individuals. Libraries were prepared by immunoSEQ multiplex PCR; TCRdb keeps only in-frame clonotypes and omits some of them. This table has fewer than 1.6 million clones, approximately 98.5% appearing once. Sample: naive CD4+ T cells sorted from blood. Indicated subset: CD45RA+ positively selected. The receptors originated from a man aged 25 to 45 in good health.

The chain joins TRBV6-1 to TRBJ2-1; TRBD1 agrees at 12 bases. The CDR3 length is 17 residues. Germline loops: CDR1 MNHNS, CDR2 SASEGT. V lost 4 bases and J lost 5; bases outside the gene matches: 9. Written as DNA, the CDR3 is TGTGCCAGCAGTGGCTACCGGGACAGGGGGCTTCACAATGAGCAGTTCTTC. Protein: CASSGYRDRGLHNEQFF.

The chain joins TRBV5-1 to TRBJ2-7; 7 positions agree with TRBD2. Germline values: CDR1 SGHRS, CDR2 YFSETQ. This CDR3 comprises 15 residues. The ends lost 1 base at V and 2 bases at J; junction bases unmatched: 6. The CDR3 sequence is CASSLMSGETYEQYF. The CDR3 DNA is TGCGCCAGCAGCTTGATGAGCGGGGAGACCTACGAGCAGTACTTC.

The chain has TRBV7-8 and TRBJ1-4; D is perhaps TRBD1 (6 bases). The V gene lost 0 bases and the J gene lost 7 bases, with 12 bases spanning the gap. Germline CDR1 and CDR2: SGHVS and FQNEAQ. This CDR3 spans 15 amino acids. The CDR3 DNA sequence: TGTGCCAGCAGCTTAGCCAGGGGTAGAGGTGAAAAACTGTTTTTT. Translating gives CASSLARGRGEKLFF.

V and J are TRBV29-1 and TRBJ2-7, with no clear D. Germline V gene sequence: CDR1 SQVTM, CDR2 ANQGSEA. The CDR3 contains 14 residues. V lost 7 bases to trimming and J lost 0 bases, with 16 bases between them. The CDR3 is CSDYPYSFSYEQYF. DNA of the CDR3: TGCAGCGATTACCCCTACAGTTTCTCCTACGAGCAGTACTTC.

The gene calls are TRBV7-2 and TRBJ2-1; weak D call: TRBD2 (6 bases). Per the germline V gene, CDR1 is SGHTA and CDR2 is FQGNSA. The CDR3 has 16 amino acids. V lost 5 bases and J 7 bases, leaving 21 bases between the germline ends. The CDR3 nucleotides read TGTGCCAGCAGCCGAGGGTGGGCGACTAGGCGGAATGAGCAGTTCTTC. It codes for CASSRGWATRRNEQFF.

The CDR3: CASSRTGSTDTQYF. As DNA, the CDR3 is TGTGCCAGCAGCCGGACAGGGAGCACAGATACGCAGTATTTT. The chain carries TRBV7-3 and TRBJ2-3, with TRBD1 identical over 8 bases. The CDR3 sequence is 14 residues long. With 5 bases clipped from V and 0 bases from J, the junction kept 1 base outside the gene matches. In germline, CDR1 is SGHTA, CDR2 FQGTGA.

This chain uses TRBV6-1 with TRBJ2-1, with 8 bases fitting TRBD1. Germline V gene sequence: CDR1 MNHNS, CDR2 SASEGT. This CDR3 is built from 15 residues. With V trimmed by 6 bases and J by 8 bases, 12 bases remained unmatched. This chain's CDR3 is CASSPGQGRVDEQFF. CDR3 sequence (DNA): TGTGCCAGCAGCCCCGGACAGGGAAGAGTCGATGAGCAGTTCTTC.

The chain employs TRBV28 and TRBJ2-7; D may be TRBD2 (5 bases). Germline V lookup: CDR1 MDHEN, CDR2 SYDVKM. V was trimmed by 6 bases and J by 5 bases, leaving 20 bases between them. CDR3 length: 15 amino acids. The CDR3 reads CASSLRGSYGNEQYF. The CDR3 DNA reads as TGTGCCAGCAGCCTACGTGGGAGTTATGGCAACGAGCAGTACTTC.

The sample holds one count of this clone. The CDR3 sequence is CASSYGGIQETQYF. CDR3 sequence (DNA): TGCGCCAGCAGCTATGGGGGGATCCAAGAGACCCAGTACTTC. The chain links TRBV5-1 to TRBJ2-5; D perhaps matches TRBD2 (6 bases). This CDR3 comprises 14 residues. Germline loops: CDR1 SGHRS, CDR2 YFSETQ. V was clipped by 3 bases and J by 1 base, with 10 bases between them.

This chain connects TRBV11-2 to TRBJ2-3; a weak D match, TRBD2 (5 bases). The germline V gene encodes CDR1 SGHAT and CDR2 FQNNGV. V was trimmed by 3 bases and J by 2 bases, leaving 12 bases between them. The CDR3 consists of 15 residues. The CDR3 is CASSFSSGNTDTQYF. CDR3 DNA sequence: TGTGCCAGCAGCTTTTCCTCGGGAAACACAGATACGCAGTATTTT.

The chain has TRBV2 and TRBJ2-1; D is uncertain. This CDR3 comprises 15 residues. Germline CDR1 is SNHLY and CDR2 is FYNNEI. The germline V and J ends were trimmed by 6 bases and 2 bases, with 14 bases remaining between them. CDR3: CASRSPVKTYNEQFF. For the CDR3, the DNA is TGTGCCAGCAGATCTCCAGTTAAGACCTACAATGAGCAGTTCTTC.

The chain recombines TRBV19 with TRBJ2-1; TRBD2 aligns across 9 bases. J lost 5 bases, V lost 3 bases, and 5 bases had no gene match. CDR1 LNHDA and CDR2 SQIVND come from the germline V gene (reference sequence). This CDR3 has 15 residues. This chain's CDR3 is CASSIASGNHNEQFF. The CDR3 coding sequence is TGTGCCAGTAGTATCGCTAGCGGGAACCACAATGAGCAGTTCTTC.

The gene calls are TRBV28 and TRBJ2-7, with a tentative D call TRBD1 (6 bases). This CDR3 is 11 amino acids long. V was pared by 7 bases and J by 7 bases, with 11 bases between. Germline V gene lookup returns CDR1 MDHEN and CDR2 SYDVKM. As DNA, the CDR3 is TGTGCCAGCACCCTGGGGGCTGAGCAGTACTTC. It specifies CASTLGAEQYF.

The chain employs TRBV28 and TRBJ1-2; 11 nucleotides match TRBD1. J gave up 8 bases and V 6 bases, and 17 bases lay outside the gene matches. The germline V gene encodes CDR1 MDHEN and CDR2 SYDVKM. The CDR3 extends over 17 amino acids. CDR3 region: CASSRGPADRGRKGYTF. CDR3 coding DNA: TGTGCCAGCAGCCGGGGCCCTGCGGACAGGGGGCGAAAAGGCTACACCTTC.

This clone was detected only once. This sequence joins TRBV7-3 and TRBJ2-2; TRBD2 agrees at 14 bases. Germline values: CDR1 SGHTA, CDR2 FQGTGA. The CDR3 has 17 residues. After removal of 6 bases from V and 7 bases from J, the junction contained 10 bases not matched to a gene. In nucleotides, the CDR3 is TGTGCCAGCAGTAGAGGGACTAGCGGGAGTTTTGGCGGGGAGCTGTTTTTT. It translates to CASSRGTSGSFGGELFF.

This clone was detected a few times. V and J are TRBV25-1 and TRBJ1-1; D gene uncertain. There are 14 residues in the CDR3. With 8 bases removed from V and 3 bases from J, the gap between germline ends came to 16 bases. Germline V lookup: CDR1 MGHDK, CDR2 SYGVNS. Written as DNA, the CDR3 is TGTGCCAGCCTCGGAGGAAGGTATTACACTGAAGCTTTCTTT. As protein: CASLGGRYYTEAFF.

The chain is built from TRBV19 and TRBJ1-3; a weak D match, TRBD1 (6 bases). V lost 7 bases and J lost 0, with 13 bases in between. Germline V gene data show CDR1 as LNHDA and CDR2 as SQIVND (reference sequence). The CDR3 loop spans 15 amino acids. The CDR3 DNA sequence: TGTGCCAGTACCATAGGACAGTTCTCTGGAAACACCATATATTTT. It translates to CASTIGQFSGNTIYF.

Turning to this clone: This sample includes further DNA sequences coding for the same CDR3. This rearrangement joins TRBV7-9 to TRBJ1-1, with D possibly matching TRBD1 (5 bases). Germline loops: CDR1 SEHNR, CDR2 FQNEAQ (reference sequence). With 3 bases removed from V and 4 bases from J, the gap between germline ends came to 12 bases. There are 14 residues in the CDR3. The CDR3 reads CASSLGGLGTEAFF. CDR3 DNA: TGTGCCAGCAGCTTGGGGGGACTTGGCACTGAAGCTTTCTTT. Together with reference TRBV7-9 and TRBJ1-1, the CDR3 gives the full variable domain: DTGVSQNPRHKITKRGQNVTFRCDPISEHNRLYWYRQTLGQGPEFLTYFQNEAQLEKSRLLSDRFSAERPKGSFSTLEIQRTEQGDSAMYLCASSLGGLGTEAFFGQGTRLTVV.

This chain connects TRBV7-9 to TRBJ1-2, with no clear D. The V gene's germline CDR1 is SEHNR and CDR2 FQNEAQ (reference sequence). The CDR3 is made up of 11 amino acids. V shed 5 bases and J shed 7 bases, with 8 bases lying between them. CDR3 DNA: TGTGCCAGCAGCCGGGATAGTGGCTACACCTTC. It encodes CASSRDSGYTF.

The chain links TRBV18 to TRBJ1-1, with D maybe TRBD1 (6 bases). The CDR3 has 12 residues. Germline V gene data show CDR1 as KGHSH and CDR2 as LQKENI. V dropped 8 bases and J dropped 3 bases, with 10 bases sitting between them. The CDR3 sequence is CASQGWDTEAFF. The DNA of the CDR3 is TGTGCCAGCCAGGGGTGGGACACTGAAGCTTTCTTT.

With respect to this clone: Other nucleotide sequences in the sample specify the same CDR3. The V call is TRBV5-1, the J call TRBJ2-3; D not resolved. The V gene's germline CDR1 is SGHRS and CDR2 YFSETQ. This CDR3 is 15 amino acids long. Trimming removed 0 bases at V and 0 bases at J, with 8 bases between. The CDR3 DNA reads as TGCGCCAGCAGCTTGGTAGGCGGCAGCACAGATACGCAGTATTTT. It specifies CASSLVGGSTDTQYF.

About this clone itself: The sample holds other DNA sequences that translate to the same CDR3. J is TRBJ2-2 and V is TRBV18; TRBD2 might be the D (6 bases). The CDR3 contains 13 residues. V was cut by 2 bases and J by 6 bases, with 7 bases left in between. The V gene's germline CDR1 is KGHSH and CDR2 LQKENI. The CDR3 region has the DNA TGTGCCAGCTCACCAATAGCGGCCGGGGAGCTGTTTTTT. This gives the protein CASSPIAAGELFF.

The chain joins TRBV18 to TRBJ1-1; D possibly corresponds to TRBD1 (6 bases). Germline assignment: CDR1 KGHSH and CDR2 LQKENI. This CDR3 has 17 amino acids. Trimming took off 6 bases at V and 1 base at J, with 21 bases between the two ends. For the CDR3, the DNA is TGTGCCAGCTCTCAACTTGGGGGGGCAACAGGGAACACTGAAGCTTTCTTT. Residues: CASSQLGGATGNTEAFF.